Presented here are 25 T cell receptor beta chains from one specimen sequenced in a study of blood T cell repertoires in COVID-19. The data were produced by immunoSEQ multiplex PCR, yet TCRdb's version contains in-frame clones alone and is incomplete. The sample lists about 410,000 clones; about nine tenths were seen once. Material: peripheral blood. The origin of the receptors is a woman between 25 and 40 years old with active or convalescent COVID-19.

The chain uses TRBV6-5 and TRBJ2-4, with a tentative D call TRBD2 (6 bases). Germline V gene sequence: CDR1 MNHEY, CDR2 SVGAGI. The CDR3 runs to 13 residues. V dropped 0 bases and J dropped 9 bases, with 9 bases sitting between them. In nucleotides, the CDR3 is TGTGCCAGCAGTTACTCGGAGGGAGCCATTCAGTACTTC. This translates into CASSYSEGAIQYF.

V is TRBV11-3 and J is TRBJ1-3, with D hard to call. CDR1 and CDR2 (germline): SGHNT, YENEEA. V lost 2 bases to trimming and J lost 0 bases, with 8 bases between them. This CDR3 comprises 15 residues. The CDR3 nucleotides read TGTGCCAGCAGCTTATTAGTGCCCTCTGGAAACACCATATATTTT. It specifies CASSLLVPSGNTIYF.

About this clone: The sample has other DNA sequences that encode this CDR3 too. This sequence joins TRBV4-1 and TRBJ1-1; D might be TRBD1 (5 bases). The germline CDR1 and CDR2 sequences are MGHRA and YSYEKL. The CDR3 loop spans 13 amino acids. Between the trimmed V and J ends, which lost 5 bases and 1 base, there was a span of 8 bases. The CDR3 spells CASSAGRNTEAFF. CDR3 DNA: TGCGCCAGCAGCGCGGGACGGAACACTGAAGCTTTCTTT.

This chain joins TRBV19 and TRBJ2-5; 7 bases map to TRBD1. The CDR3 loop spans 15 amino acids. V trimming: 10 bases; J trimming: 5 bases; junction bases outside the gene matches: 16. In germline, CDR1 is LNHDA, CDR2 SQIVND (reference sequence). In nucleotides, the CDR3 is TGTGCCACAGACCCGACAGGGAGAGGCTTTGAGACCCAGTACTTC. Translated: CATDPTGRGFETQYF.

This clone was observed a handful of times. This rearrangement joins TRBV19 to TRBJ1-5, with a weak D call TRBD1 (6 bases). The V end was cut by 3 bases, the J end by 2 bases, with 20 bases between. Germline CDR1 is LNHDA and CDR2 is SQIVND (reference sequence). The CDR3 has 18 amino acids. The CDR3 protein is CASSIDSVAGVGNQPQHF. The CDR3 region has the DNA TGTGCCAGTAGTATCGATAGTGTGGCAGGGGTAGGCAATCAGCCCCAGCATTTT.

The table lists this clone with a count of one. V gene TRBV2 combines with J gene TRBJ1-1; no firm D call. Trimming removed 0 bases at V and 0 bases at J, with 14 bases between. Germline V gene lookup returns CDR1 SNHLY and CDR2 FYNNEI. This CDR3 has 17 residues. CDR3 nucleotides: TGTGCCAGCAGTGAAGCGGGCCTTAAAGATTTGAACACTGAAGCTTTCTTT. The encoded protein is CASSEAGLKDLNTEAFF. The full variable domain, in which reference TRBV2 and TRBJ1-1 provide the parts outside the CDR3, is EPEVTQTPSHQVTQMGQEVILRCVPISNHLYFYWYRQILGQKVEFLVSFYNNEISEKSEIFDDQFSVERPDGSNFTLKIRSTKLEDSAMYFCASSEAGLKDLNTEAFFGQGTRLTVV.

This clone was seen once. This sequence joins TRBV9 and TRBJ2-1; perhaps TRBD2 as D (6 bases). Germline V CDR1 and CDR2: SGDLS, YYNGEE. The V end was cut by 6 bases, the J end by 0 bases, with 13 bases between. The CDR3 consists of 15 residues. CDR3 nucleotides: TGTGCCAGCACCCCCGGCGGGAACTCCTACAATGAGCAGTTCTTC. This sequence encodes CASTPGGNSYNEQFF.

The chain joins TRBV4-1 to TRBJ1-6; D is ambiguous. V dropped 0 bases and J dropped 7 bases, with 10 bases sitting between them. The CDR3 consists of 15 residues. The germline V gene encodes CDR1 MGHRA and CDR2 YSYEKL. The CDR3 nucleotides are TGCGCCAGCAGCCAAGATGCGGGGAACAATTCACCCCTCCACTTT. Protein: CASSQDAGNNSPLHF.

The CDR3 sequence is CASSLGRTEGYGYTF. Here the CDR3 DNA reads TGTGCCAGCAGCTTAGGCCGGACTGAAGGGTATGGCTACACCTTC. The chain uses TRBV13 and TRBJ1-2; D is uncertain. Germline V gene data show CDR1 as PRHDT and CDR2 as FYEKMQ (reference sequence). This CDR3 comprises 15 residues. Trimming removed 0 bases at V and 5 bases at J, with 13 bases between. Combining the CDR3 with reference TRBV13 and TRBJ1-2 gives the whole variable domain AAGVIQSPRHLIKEKRETATLKCYPIPRHDTVYWYQQGPGQDPQFLISFYEKMQSDKGSIPDRFSAQQFSDYHSELNMSSLELGDSALYFCASSLGRTEGYGYTFGSGTRLTVV.

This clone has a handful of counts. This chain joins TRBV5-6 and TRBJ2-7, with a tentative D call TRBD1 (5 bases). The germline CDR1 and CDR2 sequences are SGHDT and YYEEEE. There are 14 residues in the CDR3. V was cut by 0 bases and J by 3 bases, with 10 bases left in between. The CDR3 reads CASSLAGMVYEQYF. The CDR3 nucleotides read TGTGCCAGCAGCTTGGCAGGGATGGTCTACGAGCAGTACTTC.

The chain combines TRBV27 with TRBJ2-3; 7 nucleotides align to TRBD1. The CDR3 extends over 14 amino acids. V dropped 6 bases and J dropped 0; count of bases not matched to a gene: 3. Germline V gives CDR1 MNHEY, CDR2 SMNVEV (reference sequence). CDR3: CASRTGLSTDTQYF. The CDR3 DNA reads TGTGCCAGCAGGACAGGGTTGAGCACAGATACGCAGTATTTT.

The CDR3 nucleotides are TGTGCCATCAGTGACGGGACAGGGCTCGAGCAGTACTTC. Its protein is CAISDGTGLEQYF. The chain is built from TRBV10-3 and TRBJ2-7, with TRBD1 matching over 9 bases. The germline V gene has CDR1 ENHRY and CDR2 SYGVKD. CDR3 length: 13 amino acids. The V gene end was trimmed by 3 bases and the J gene end by 6 bases; junction bases not matched to a gene: 3.

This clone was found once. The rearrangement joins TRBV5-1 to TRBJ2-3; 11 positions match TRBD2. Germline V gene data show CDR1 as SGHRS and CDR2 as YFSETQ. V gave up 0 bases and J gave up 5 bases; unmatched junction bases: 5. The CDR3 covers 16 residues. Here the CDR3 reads CASSLELAGEVDTQYF. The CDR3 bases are TGCGCCAGCAGCTTGGAACTAGCGGGAGAGGTAGATACGCAGTATTTT.

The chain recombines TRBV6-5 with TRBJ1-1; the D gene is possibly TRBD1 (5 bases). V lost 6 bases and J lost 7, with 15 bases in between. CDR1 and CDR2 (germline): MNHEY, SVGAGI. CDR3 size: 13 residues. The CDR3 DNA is TGTGCCAGCAGACCTACAGGCCCCAATGAAGCTTTCTTT. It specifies CASRPTGPNEAFF.

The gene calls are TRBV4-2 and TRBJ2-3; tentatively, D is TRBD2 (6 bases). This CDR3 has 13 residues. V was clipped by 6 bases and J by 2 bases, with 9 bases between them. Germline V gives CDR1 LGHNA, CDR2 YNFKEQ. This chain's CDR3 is CASRAGSTDTQYF. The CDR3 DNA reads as TGTGCCAGCAGAGCGGGTTCCACAGATACGCAGTATTTT.

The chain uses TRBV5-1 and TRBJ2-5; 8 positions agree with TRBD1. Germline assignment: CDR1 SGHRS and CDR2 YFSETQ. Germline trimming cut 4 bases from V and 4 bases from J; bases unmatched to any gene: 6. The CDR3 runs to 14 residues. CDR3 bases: TGCGCCAGCAGCCAGGACAGGGATCGAGAGACCCAGTACTTC. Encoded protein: CASSQDRDRETQYF.

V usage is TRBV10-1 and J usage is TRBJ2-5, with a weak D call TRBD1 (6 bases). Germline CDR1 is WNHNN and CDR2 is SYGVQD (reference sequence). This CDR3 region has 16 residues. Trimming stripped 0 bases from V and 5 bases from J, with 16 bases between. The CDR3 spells CASSESSGGELETQYF. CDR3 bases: TGCGCCAGCAGTGAGTCGAGTGGGGGCGAATTGGAGACCCAGTACTTC.

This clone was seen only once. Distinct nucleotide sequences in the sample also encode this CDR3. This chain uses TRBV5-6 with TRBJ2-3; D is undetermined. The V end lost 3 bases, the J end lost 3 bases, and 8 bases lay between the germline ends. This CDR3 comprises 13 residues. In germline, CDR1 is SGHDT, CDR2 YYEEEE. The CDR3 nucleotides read TGTGCCAGCAGCTCTAGAGGAACAGATACGCAGTATTTT. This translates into CASSSRGTDTQYF.

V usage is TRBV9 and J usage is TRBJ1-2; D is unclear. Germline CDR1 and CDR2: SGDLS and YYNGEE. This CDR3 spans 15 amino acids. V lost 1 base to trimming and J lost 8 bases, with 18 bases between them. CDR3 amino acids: CASSVIFDQSGGYTF. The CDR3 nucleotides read TGTGCCAGCAGCGTAATCTTCGACCAATCGGGAGGCTACACCTTC.

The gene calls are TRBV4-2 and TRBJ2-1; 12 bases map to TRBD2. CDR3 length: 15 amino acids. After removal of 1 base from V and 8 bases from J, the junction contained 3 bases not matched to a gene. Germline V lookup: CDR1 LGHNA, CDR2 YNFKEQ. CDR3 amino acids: CASSQGLAGVDEQFF. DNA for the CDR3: TGTGCCAGCAGCCAAGGACTAGCGGGAGTCGATGAGCAGTTCTTC.

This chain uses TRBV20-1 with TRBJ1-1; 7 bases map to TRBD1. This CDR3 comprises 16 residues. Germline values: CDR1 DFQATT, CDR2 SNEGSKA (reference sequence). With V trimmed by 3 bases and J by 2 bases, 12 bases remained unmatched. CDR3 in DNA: TGCAGTGCTAGTGCCGACGTGACAGGGTTAAACACTGAAGCTTTCTTT. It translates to CSASADVTGLNTEAFF.

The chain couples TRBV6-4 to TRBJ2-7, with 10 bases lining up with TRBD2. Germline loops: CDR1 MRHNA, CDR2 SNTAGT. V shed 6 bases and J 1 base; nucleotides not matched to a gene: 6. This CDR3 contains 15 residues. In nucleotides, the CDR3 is TGTGCCAGCAGCCTAGAAGCGGGGGGGTCCTACGAGCAGTACTTC. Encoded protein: CASSLEAGGSYEQYF.

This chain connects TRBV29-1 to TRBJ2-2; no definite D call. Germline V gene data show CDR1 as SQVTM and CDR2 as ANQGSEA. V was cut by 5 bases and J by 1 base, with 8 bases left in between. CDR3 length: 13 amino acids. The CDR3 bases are TGCAGCGTTTTATCCGGGAACACCGGGGAGCTGTTTTTT. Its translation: CSVLSGNTGELFF.

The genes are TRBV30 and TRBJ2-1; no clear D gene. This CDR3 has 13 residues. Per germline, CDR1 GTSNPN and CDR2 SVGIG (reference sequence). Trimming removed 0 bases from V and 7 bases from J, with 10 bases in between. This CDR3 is CAWSVIPGNEQFF. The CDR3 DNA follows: TGTGCCTGGAGTGTTATCCCGGGTAATGAGCAGTTCTTC.

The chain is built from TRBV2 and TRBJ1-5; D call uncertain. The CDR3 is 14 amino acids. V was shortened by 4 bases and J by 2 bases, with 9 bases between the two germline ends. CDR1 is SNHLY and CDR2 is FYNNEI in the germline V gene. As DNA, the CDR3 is TGTGCCAGCAGTGCGGGGATAGGCAATCAGCCCCAGCATTTT. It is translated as CASSAGIGNQPQHF.